The rows below give T cell receptor beta chains drawn from one sample of a study of blood T cells in healthy people across ages. TCRdb recomputed calls from the 5' RACE reads with MiXCR, one row per CDR3 protein. Here the sample spans 800,000 or so distinct CDR3 sequences, approximately 25% being singletons. The data also belong to a second study, concerning T cells of mothers and their children.

The sample taken for sequencing was blood. The source of these receptors is a boy aged 5-17 years in good health. CDR3s include the opening cysteine and the closing phenylalanine or tryptophan. A D gene is named only where the DNA matches it firmly. Clone size is not always given. Where it is, it says once, few, many or a class for expanded clones.

abundance,d_gene,v_gene,j_gene,CDR3nt,CDR3aa
.,.,TRBV12-3/TRBV12-4,TRBJ2-7,TGTGCCAGCAGTCCACTACAGGGATGGCAGTACTTC,CASSPLQGWQYF
few,TRBD1,TRBV29-1,TRBJ2-7,TGCAGCGTTGACCCCGGGACAGGGGGCTACGAGCAGTACTTC,CSVDPGTGGYEQYF
few,.,TRBV28,TRBJ2-7,TGTGCCAGCAGTTTATTCGCAGAGACCTACGAGCAGTACTTC,CASSLFAETYEQYF
.,.,TRBV20-1,TRBJ1-1,TGCAGTGCTATGGTCTGGAACACTGAAGCTTTCTTT,CSAMVWNTEAFF
few,TRBD2,TRBV4-3,TRBJ2-4,TGCGCCAGCAGCCAAGACTTACTAGCGGGGTTGTATCTGGACAAAAACATTCAGTACTTC,CASSQDLLAGLYLDKNIQYF
.,.,TRBV7-2,TRBJ2-5,TGTGCCAGCAGCTTAGTCATGCACCAAGAGACCCAGTACTTC,CASSLVMHQETQYF
few,.,TRBV28,TRBJ2-5,TGTGCCAGCAGTCCGCGGTATTTCCAAGAGACCCAGTACTTC,CASSPRYFQETQYF
few,.,TRBV7-8,TRBJ2-7,TGTGCCAGCAGCCCTCCGACCAACCCCTACGAGCAGTACTTC,CASSPPTNPYEQYF
few,.,TRBV20-1,TRBJ2-7,TGCAGTGTCAAAGGCCCCCCTTCCTCCTACGAGCAGTACTTC,CSVKGPPSSYEQYF
.,.,TRBV5-1,TRBJ2-3,TGCGCCAGCACCTCACAGGGAGGTGATTCAGATACGCAGTATTTT,CASTSQGGDSDTQYF
.,TRBD2,TRBV24-1,TRBJ2-5,TGTGCCACCAGTGATTTTGGGCACGGGGCGGGAGGGACCCAGTACTTC,CATSDFGHGAGGTQYF
few,.,TRBV12-3/TRBV12-4,TRBJ2-7,TGTGCCAGCAGTTTAGACCCGGGAGTAAACGAGCAGTACTTC,CASSLDPGVNEQYF
.,.,TRBV7-2,TRBJ2-7,TGTGCCAGCAGCTTAGACGGTCAGGGCTACTACTACGAGCAGTACTTC,CASSLDGQGYYYEQYF
.,.,TRBV5-1,TRBJ1-1,TGCGCCAGCAGCTATGGGACACATATGAACACTGAAGCTTTCTTT,CASSYGTHMNTEAFF
.,.,TRBV28,TRBJ2-5,TGTGCCACGAGATATGAGACCCAGTACTTC,CATRYETQYF
few,TRBD1,TRBV4-1,TRBJ2-7,TGCGCCAGCAGATTGAGTGCCGGGACAGGGGCCTACGAGCAGTACTTC,CASRLSAGTGAYEQYF
few,.,TRBV2,TRBJ2-3,TGTGCCAGCAGTGAGGGGGTCGGGGGGCCCCCAGATACGCAGTATTTT,CASSEGVGGPPDTQYF
.,.,TRBV27,TRBJ2-1,TGTGCCAGCCGACCACTAGCTAGCGCGTACAATGAGCAGTTCTTC,CASRPLASAYNEQFF
.,.,TRBV27,TRBJ1-4,TGTGCCAGCCGCAGGGATCCAACTAATGAAGAACTGTTTTTT,CASRRDPTNEELFF
few,TRBD1,TRBV4-3,TRBJ2-7,TGCGCCAGCAGCCCTGGGACAGGGGCCGGCTACGAGCAGTACTTC,CASSPGTGAGYEQYF
few,TRBD1,TRBV10-3,TRBJ1-1,TGTGCCATCAGTGAGGCAACAGGGGTTGCTTTCTTT,CAISEATGVAFF
.,.,TRBV5-5,TRBJ1-2,TGTGCCAGCAGCTTCGGGGCGGATCATGGCTACACCTTC,CASSFGADHGYTF
.,TRBD2,TRBV28,TRBJ2-1,TGTGCCAGCAGTCCAACCTATCGCGGGGGGCCTTACAATGAGCAGTTCTTC,CASSPTYRGGPYNEQFF
few,.,TRBV7-3,TRBJ2-1,TGTGCCAGCAGCGACCGCCCAAGGAATGAGCAGTTCTTC,CASSDRPRNEQFF
.,.,TRBV14,TRBJ2-7,TGTGCCAGCAGCCGCAGGGAGATAGAGTACGAGCAGTACTTC,CASSRREIEYEQYF
many,.,TRBV7-9,TRBJ2-3,TGTGCCAGCAGCTTTAGCGGAGATACGCAGTATTTT,CASSFSGDTQYF
.,TRBD1,TRBV29-1,TRBJ2-3,TGCAGCGTTCACGCTTCTCAGGGGGCTAGGACAGATACGCAGTATTTT,CSVHASQGARTDTQYF
.,.,TRBV14,TRBJ2-7,TGTGCCAGCAGCCAAATGGCTTACACCGAGCAGTACTTC,CASSQMAYTEQYF
many,.,TRBV7-3,TRBJ2-3,TGTGCCAGCAGCTTAACAGGGGCGGATACGCAGTATTTT,CASSLTGADTQYF
few,TRBD1,TRBV28,TRBJ2-5,TGTGCCAGCAGTCGCCCACTCTACTACAGGGGGCAGGAGACCCAGTACTTC,CASSRPLYYRGQETQYF
few,TRBD2,TRBV28,TRBJ2-7,TGTGCCAGCAGTACCACAGGGAGGCTAGCGGGCGGTTTCACCTACGAGCAGTACTTC,CASSTTGRLAGGFTYEQYF
.,.,TRBV6-1,TRBJ2-7,TGTGCCAGCAGTGAAGAAGGGCTGGGGTTCTACGAGCAGTACTTC,CASSEEGLGFYEQYF
few,.,TRBV19,TRBJ1-2,TGTGCCAGTAGTATCTGGGGGGCAGATGGCTACACCTTC,CASSIWGADGYTF
.,.,TRBV12-3/TRBV12-4,TRBJ2-5,TGTGCCAGCAGCCAAACGAGGGACTTCCAAGAGACCCAGTACTTC,CASSQTRDFQETQYF
.,.,TRBV6-5,TRBJ2-7,TGTACCAGCTCCGGGATTCCCGGCGAGCAGTACTTC,CTSSGIPGEQYF
few,.,TRBV20-1,TRBJ2-5,TGCAGTGCTAGAGTAGTAGAGAAACAAGAGACCCAGTACTTC,CSARVVEKQETQYF
few,.,TRBV6-1,TRBJ2-3,TGTGCCAGCTTGTTAGGGGTTAGCACAGATACGCAGTATTTT,CASLLGVSTDTQYF
few,TRBD2,TRBV10-3,TRBJ2-7,TGTGCCATCAGAGCTAGCGGGAGCGCCTCCTACGAGCAGTACTTC,CAIRASGSASYEQYF
.,TRBD2,TRBV4-3,TRBJ2-7,TGCGCCAGCAGCCAAGGCAGTAGCGGGAGCTCCTACGAGCAGTACTTC,CASSQGSSGSSYEQYF
.,.,TRBV12-3/TRBV12-4,TRBJ2-4,TGTGCCAGCAGTTTTCTACGGGAGGCCAAAAACATTCAGTACTTC,CASSFLREAKNIQYF
.,.,TRBV7-9,TRBJ2-2,TGTGCCCTTCCAAAGCCGGCGAACACCGGGGAGCTGTTTTTT,CALPKPANTGELFF
.,.,TRBV5-1,TRBJ2-5,TGCGCCAGCAGCTTGGTAGGGCTATCTCAAGAGACCCAGTACTTC,CASSLVGLSQETQYF
.,.,TRBV20-1,TRBJ1-5,TGCAGTGCTAGTTGGCAAACCAATCAGCCCCAGCATTTT,CSASWQTNQPQHF
.,.,TRBV5-1,TRBJ2-6,TGCGCCAGCAGCCTCGGGGTTGGGGGTGCTGGGGCCAACGTCCTGACTTTC,CASSLGVGGAGANVLTF
few,.,TRBV29-1,TRBJ1-4,TGCAGCGTTGAATCGCCGGCAAGTGAAAAACTGTTTTTT,CSVESPASEKLFF